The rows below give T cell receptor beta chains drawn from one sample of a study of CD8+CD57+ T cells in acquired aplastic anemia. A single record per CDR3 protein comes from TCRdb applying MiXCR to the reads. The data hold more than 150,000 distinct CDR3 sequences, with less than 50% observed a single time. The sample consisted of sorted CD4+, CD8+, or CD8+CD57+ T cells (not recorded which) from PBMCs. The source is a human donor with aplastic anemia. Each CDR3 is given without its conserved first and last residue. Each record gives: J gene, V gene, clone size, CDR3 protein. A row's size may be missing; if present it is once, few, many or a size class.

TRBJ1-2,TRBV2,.,ASTLDRRGYI
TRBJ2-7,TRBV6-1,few,ASRTPDGDYEQY
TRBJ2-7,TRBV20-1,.,SARTGGGDRAYEQY
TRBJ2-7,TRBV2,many,ASSDVRGYGYEQY
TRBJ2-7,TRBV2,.,ASSQDRGWKQY
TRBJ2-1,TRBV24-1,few,ATRGAGNEQF
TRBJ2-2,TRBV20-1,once,SARDLMGLAGVANTGELF
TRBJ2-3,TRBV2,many,ASSTQGAARDTQY
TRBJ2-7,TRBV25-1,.,ASSDHDSGYEQY
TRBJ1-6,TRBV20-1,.,SARDRNSPLH
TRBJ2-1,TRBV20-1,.,SARDVTSNNEQF
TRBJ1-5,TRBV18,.,ASSRDRGGNQPQH
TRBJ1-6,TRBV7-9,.,ASSPTGTVGSPLH
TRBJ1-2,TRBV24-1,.,ATSGTGANGYT
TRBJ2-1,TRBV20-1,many,SAVAGTRNEQF
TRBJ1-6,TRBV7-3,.,ASSLLPPSSPLH
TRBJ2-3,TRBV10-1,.,ASIEGAGRNDTQY
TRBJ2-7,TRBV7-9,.,ASSSKAYEQY
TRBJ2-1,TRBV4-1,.,ASSRDHSLVGTWDEQF
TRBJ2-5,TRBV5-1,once,ASSLDPSSGSGETQY
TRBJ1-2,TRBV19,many,ASSGQVGSYGYT
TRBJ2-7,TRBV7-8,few,ASSLPDSPEQY
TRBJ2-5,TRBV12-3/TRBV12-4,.,ASKGDQETQY
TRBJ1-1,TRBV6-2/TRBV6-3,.,ASSPIDLNTEAF
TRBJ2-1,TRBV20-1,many,SAKMGRHNEQF
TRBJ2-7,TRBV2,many,ASSVEVSNYEQY
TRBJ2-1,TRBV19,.,ASRLGGGGDNEQF
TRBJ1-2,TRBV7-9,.,ASSLQGRTGYT
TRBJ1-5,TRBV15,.,ASSFYGDSNQPQH
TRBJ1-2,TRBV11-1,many,ASSSTGSRKLYGYT
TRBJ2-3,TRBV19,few,ASSIGTSGLFTDTQY
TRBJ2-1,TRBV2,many,ASSESGFSYNEQF